These T cell receptor beta chains were read from a single sample in a study of neurological immune-mediated disorders. TCRdb recomputed calls from the 5' RACE reads with MiXCR, one row per CDR3 protein. Of roughly 61,000 distinct CDR3 sequences listed, 9.5% to 12% were seen once; the top ten hold around 6.7%. Material: PBMCs. These receptors all stem from a male donor with HTLV-1-associated myelopathy (HAM/TSP). The CDR3 runs from the conserved cysteine through the conserved F or W. A D gene is named only where the DNA matches it firmly. Some rows mark clone size as missing; the rest say once, few, many or name a class of expanded clone.

D	size	V	J	CDR3	DNA
-	-	TRBV6-5	TRBJ2-7	CASSRHTGTRTYEQYF	TGTGCCAGCAGTCGTCATACCGGGACAAGGACATACGAGCAGTACTTC
-	many	TRBV11-2	TRBJ1-6	CASSVRDAQNSPLHF	TGTGCCAGCAGCGTCCGGGACGCCCAAAATTCACCCCTCCACTTT
TRBD2	once	TRBV5-1	TRBJ2-3	CASSTTSRITDTLYF	TGCGCCAGCAGCACGACTAGCCGGATCACAGATACACTGTATTTT
-	many	TRBV12-3/TRBV12-4	TRBJ1-2	CASSPQRGYGYTF	TGTGCCAGCAGTCCCCAGAGGGGATATGGCTACACCTTC
TRBD1	many	TRBV20-1	TRBJ1-6	CSWDRGDSPLHF	TGCAGCTGGGACAGGGGTGACTCACCCCTCCACTTT
TRBD1	many	TRBV7-8	TRBJ1-1	CASSWGQGAAFF	TGTGCCAGCAGCTGGGGACAGGGGGCCGCTTTCTTT
TRBD2	many	TRBV20-1	TRBJ2-1	CSASHSGGNNEQFF	TGCAGTGCTAGTCACAGCGGGGGGAACAATGAGCAGTTCTTC
-	few	TRBV7-3	TRBJ2-6	CASSLDSGANVLTF	TGTGCCAGCAGCCTGGACAGTGGGGCCAACGTCCTGACTTTC
TRBD1	many	TRBV24-1	TRBJ1-5	CATSDSGQGSYQPQHF	TGTGCCACCAGTGACTCGGGACAGGGTAGTTATCAGCCCCAGCATTTT
TRBD1	many	TRBV20-1	TRBJ1-4	CSARGDRESTNEKLFF	TGCAGTGCTAGAGGGGACAGGGAATCCACTAATGAAAAACTGTTTTTT
-	many	TRBV6-2/TRBV6-3	TRBJ1-5	CAIKRRGEGDQPQHF	TGTGCCATCAAGAGGAGGGGTGAAGGGGATCAGCCCCAGCATTTT
-	many	TRBV6-2/TRBV6-3	TRBJ1-5	CASSYGYNWPQHF	TGTGCCAGCAGTTACGGGTACAACTGGCCCCAGCATTTT
TRBD1	many	TRBV18	TRBJ1-2	CASSPDRLDGYTF	TGTGCCAGCTCACCGGACAGGTTGGATGGCTACACCTTC
TRBD1	-	TRBV20-1	TRBJ2-3	CSATPGQPTDTQYF	TGCAGTGCTACGCCGGGACAGCCCACAGATACGCAGTATTTT
-	many	TRBV14	TRBJ1-1	CASSQRAGGNTEAFF	TGTGCCAGCAGCCAGAGAGCGGGGGGTAACACTGAAGCTTTCTTT
-	many	TRBV2	TRBJ2-2	CASSDAENTGELFF	TGTGCCAGCAGTGATGCCGAGAACACCGGGGAGCTGTTTTTT
-	many	TRBV6-5	TRBJ1-4	CASSYSSGGKLFF	TGTGCCAGCAGTTACTCTTCGGGGGGGAAACTGTTTTTT
-	many	TRBV14	TRBJ1-5	CASSRKNQPQHF	TGTGCCAGCAGCCGTAAGAATCAGCCCCAGCATTTT
-	-	TRBV19	TRBJ1-4	CASTEPGGGKLFF	TGTGCCAGTACCGAACCCGGAGGAGGAAAACTGTTTTTT
TRBD1	many	TRBV25-1	TRBJ1-4	CASSQTGGRGEKLFF	TGTGCCAGCAGTCAGACAGGGGGTCGTGGTGAAAAACTGTTTTTT
-	many	TRBV5-1	TRBJ2-7	CASSTRPPVQGFPYEQYF	TGCGCCAGCAGTACCCGGCCGCCTGTTCAGGGGTTCCCCTACGAGCAGTACTTC
TRBD2	-	TRBV7-9	TRBJ2-1	CASSLALAGIYNEQFF	TGTGCCAGCAGCTTAGCACTAGCGGGAATTTACAATGAGCAGTTCTTC